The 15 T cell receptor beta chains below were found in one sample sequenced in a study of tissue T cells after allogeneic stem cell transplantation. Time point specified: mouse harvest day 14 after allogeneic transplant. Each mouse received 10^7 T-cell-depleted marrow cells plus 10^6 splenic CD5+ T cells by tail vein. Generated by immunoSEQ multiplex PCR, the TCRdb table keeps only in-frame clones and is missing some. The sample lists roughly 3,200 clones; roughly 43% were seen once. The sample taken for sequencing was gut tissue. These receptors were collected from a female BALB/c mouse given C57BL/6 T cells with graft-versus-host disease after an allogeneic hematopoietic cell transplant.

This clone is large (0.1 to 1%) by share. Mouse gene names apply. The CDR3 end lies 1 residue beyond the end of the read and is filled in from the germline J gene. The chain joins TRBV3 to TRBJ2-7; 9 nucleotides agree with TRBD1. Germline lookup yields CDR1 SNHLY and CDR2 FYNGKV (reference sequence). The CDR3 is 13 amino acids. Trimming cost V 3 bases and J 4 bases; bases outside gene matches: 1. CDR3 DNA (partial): TGTGCCAGCAGCTTTGGGACAGGGTATGAACAGTAC. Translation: CASSFGTGYEQY. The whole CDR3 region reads CASSFGTGYEQYF.

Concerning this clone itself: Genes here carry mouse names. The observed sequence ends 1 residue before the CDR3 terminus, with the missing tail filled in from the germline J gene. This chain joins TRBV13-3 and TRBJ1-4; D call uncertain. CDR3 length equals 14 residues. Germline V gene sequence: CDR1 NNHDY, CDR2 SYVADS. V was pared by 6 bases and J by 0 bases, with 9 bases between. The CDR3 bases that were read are TGTGCCAGCAAGGCATCCTTTTCCAACGAAAGATTATTT. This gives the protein CASKASFSNERLF. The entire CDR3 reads CASKASFSNERLFF.

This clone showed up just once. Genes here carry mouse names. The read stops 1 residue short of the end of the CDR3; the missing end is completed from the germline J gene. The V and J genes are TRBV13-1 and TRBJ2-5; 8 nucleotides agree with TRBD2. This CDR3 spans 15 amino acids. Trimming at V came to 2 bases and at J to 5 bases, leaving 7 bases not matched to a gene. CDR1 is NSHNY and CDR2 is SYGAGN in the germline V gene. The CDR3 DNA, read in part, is TGTGCCAGCAGTGAAAGCTGGGGGGTGGGAGACACCCAGTAC. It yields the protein CASSESWGVGDTQY. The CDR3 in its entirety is CASSESWGVGDTQYF.

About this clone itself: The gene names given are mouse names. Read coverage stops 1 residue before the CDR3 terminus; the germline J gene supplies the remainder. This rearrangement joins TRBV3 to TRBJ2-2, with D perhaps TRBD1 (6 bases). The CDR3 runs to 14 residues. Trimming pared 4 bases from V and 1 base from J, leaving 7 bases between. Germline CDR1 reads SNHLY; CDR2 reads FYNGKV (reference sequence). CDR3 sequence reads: CASSSDRNTGQLYF. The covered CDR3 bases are TGTGCCAGCAGCTCGGACAGAAACACCGGGCAGCTCTAC.

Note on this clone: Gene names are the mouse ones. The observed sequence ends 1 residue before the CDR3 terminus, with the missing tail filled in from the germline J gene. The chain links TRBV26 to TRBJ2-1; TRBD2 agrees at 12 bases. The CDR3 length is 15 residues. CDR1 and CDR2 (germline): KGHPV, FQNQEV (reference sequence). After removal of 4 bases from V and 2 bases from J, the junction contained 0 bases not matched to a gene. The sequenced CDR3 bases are TGTGCCAGCAGTCGGGACTGGGGGGACTATGCTGAGCAGTTC. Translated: CASSRDWGDYAEQF. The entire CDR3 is CASSRDWGDYAEQFF.

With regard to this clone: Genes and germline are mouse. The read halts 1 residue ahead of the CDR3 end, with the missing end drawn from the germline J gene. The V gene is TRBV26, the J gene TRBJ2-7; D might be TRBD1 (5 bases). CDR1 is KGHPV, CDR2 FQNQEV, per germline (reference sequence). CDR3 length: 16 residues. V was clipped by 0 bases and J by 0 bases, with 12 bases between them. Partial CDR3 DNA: TGTGCCAGCAGTCTGTCGAAAGGGGTCAGCTCCTATGAACAGTAC. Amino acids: CASSLSKGVSSYEQY. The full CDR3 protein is CASSLSKGVSSYEQYF.

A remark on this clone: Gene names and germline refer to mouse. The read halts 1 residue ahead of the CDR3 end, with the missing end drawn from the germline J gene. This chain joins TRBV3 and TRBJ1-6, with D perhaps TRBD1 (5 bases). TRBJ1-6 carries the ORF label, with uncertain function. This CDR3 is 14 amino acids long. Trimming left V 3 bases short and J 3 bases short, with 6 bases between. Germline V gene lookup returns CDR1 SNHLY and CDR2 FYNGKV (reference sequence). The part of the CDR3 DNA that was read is TGTGCCAGCAGCTTTGGGGGCTATAATTCGCCCCTCTAC. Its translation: CASSFGGYNSPLY. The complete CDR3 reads CASSFGGYNSPLYF.

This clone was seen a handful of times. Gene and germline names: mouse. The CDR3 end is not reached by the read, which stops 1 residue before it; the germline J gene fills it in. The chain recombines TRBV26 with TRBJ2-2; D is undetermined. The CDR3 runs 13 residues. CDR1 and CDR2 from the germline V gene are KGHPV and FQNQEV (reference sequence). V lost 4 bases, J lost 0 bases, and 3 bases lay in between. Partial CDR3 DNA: TGTGCCAGCAGTCCACCAAACACCGGGCAGCTCTAC. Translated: CASSPPNTGQLY. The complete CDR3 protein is CASSPPNTGQLYF.

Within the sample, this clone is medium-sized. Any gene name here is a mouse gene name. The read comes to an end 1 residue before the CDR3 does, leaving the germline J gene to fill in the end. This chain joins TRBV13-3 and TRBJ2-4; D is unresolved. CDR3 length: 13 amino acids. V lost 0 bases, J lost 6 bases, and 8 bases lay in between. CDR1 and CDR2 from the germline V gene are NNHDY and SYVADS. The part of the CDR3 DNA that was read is TGTGCCAGCAGTGATGCAGACGGGAACACCTTGTAC. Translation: CASSDADGNTLY. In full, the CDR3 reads CASSDADGNTLYF.

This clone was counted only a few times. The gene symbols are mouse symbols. The CDR3 is CASSEVYAEQFF. CDR3 DNA (partial): TGTGCCAGCTCTGAGGTTTATGCTGAGCAGTTC. This chain uses TRBV12-2 with TRBJ2-1; D remains ambiguous. The read gets to within 1 residue of the CDR3 end, and the germline J gene fills in the rest. This CDR3 has 12 residues. In germline, CDR1 is SGHLS, CDR2 HYDKME. V was shortened by 3 bases and J by 4 bases, with 6 bases between the two germline ends.

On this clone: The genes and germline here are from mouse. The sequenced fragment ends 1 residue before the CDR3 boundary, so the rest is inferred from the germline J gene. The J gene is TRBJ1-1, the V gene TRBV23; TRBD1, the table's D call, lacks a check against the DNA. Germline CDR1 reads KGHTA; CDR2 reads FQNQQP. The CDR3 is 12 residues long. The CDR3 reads CSSRNRNTEVFF. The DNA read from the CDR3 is TGCTCCAGCAGAAACAGGAACACAGAAGTCTTC. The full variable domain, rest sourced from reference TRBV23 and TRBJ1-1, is DAAVTQKPRYLIKMKGQEAEMKCIPEKGHTAVFWYQQKQSKELKFLIYFQNQQPLDQIDMVKERFSAVCPSSSLCSLGIRTCEAEDSALYLCSSRNRNTEVFFGKGTRLTVV.

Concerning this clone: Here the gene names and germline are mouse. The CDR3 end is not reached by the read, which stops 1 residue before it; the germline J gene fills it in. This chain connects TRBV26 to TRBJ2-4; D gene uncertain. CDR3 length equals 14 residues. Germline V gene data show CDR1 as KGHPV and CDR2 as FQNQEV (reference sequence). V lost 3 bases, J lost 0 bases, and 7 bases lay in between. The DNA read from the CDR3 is TGTGCCAGCAGTCTCACAGCTAGTCAAAACACCTTGTAC. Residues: CASSLTASQNTLY. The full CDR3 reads CASSLTASQNTLYF.

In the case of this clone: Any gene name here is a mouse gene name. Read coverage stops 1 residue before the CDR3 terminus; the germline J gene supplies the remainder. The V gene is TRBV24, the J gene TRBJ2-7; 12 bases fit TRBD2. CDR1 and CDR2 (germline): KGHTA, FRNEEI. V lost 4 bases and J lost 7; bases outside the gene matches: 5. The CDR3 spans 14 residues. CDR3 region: CASSPTGGAREQYF. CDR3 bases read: TGTGCCAGCAGTCCGACTGGGGGGGCGCGAGAACAGTAC.

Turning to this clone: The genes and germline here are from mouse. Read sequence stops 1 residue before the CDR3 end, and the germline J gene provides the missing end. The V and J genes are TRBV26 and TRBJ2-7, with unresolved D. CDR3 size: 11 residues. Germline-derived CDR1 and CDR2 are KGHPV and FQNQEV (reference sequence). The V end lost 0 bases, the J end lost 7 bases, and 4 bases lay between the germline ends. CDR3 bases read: TGTGCCAGCAGTCTGTCTGGGGAACAGTAC. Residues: CASSLSGEQY. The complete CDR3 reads CASSLSGEQYF. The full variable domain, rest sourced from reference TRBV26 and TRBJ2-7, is NSKVIQTPRYLVKGQGQKAKMRCIPEKGHPVVFWYQQNKNNEFKFLINFQNQEVLQQIDMTEKRFSAECPSNSPCSLEIQSSEAGDSALYLCASSLSGEQYFGPGTRLTVL.

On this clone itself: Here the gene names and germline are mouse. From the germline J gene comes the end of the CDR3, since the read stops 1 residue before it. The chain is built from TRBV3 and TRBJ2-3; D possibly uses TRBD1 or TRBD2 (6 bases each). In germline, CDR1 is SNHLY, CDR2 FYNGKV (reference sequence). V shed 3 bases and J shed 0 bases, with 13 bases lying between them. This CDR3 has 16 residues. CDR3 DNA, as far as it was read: TGTGCCAGCAGCTTTGGTGGGGGCCCTAGTGCAGAAACGCTGTAT. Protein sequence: CASSFGGGPSAETLY. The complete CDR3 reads CASSFGGGPSAETLYF.